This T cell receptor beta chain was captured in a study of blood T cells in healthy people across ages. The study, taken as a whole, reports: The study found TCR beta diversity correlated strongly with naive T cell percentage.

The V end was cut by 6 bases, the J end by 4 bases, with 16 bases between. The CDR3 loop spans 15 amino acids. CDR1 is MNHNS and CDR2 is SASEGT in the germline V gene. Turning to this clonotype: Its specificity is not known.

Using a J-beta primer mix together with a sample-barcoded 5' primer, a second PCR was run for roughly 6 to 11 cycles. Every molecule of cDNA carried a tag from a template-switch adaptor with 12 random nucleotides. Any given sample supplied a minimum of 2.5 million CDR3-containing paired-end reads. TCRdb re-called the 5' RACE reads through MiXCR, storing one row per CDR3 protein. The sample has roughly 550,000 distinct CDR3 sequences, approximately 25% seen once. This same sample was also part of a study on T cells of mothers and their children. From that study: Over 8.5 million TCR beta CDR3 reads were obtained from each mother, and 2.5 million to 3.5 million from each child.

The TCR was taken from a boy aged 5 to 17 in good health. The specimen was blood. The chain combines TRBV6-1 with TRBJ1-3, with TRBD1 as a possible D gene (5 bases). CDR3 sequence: CASRGTAEGGNTIYF. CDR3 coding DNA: TGTGCCAGCAGGGGGACGGCGGAGGGCGGAAACACCATATATTTT.